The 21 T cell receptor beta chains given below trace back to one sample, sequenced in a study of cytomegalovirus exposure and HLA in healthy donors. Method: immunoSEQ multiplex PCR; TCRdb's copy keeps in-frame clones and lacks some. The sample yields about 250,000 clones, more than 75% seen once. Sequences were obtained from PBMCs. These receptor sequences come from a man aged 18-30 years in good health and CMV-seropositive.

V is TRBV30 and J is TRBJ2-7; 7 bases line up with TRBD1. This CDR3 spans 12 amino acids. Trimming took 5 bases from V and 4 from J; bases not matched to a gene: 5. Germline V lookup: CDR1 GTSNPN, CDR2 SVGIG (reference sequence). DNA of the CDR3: TGTGCCTGGGAGACAGGGCGGTACGAGCAGTACTTC. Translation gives CAWETGRYEQYF.

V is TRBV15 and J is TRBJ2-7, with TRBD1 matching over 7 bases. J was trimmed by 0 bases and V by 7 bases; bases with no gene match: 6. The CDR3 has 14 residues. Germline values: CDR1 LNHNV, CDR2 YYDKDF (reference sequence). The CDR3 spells CATTSDRSSYEQYF. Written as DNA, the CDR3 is TGTGCCACCACGTCGGACAGGAGCTCCTACGAGCAGTACTTC. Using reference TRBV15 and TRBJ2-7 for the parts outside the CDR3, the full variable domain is DAMVIQNPRYQVTQFGKPVTLSCSQTLNHNVMYWYQQKSSQAPKLLFHYYDKDFNNEADTPDNFQSRRPNTSFCFLDIRSPGLGDTAMYLCATTSDRSSYEQYFGPGTRLTVT.

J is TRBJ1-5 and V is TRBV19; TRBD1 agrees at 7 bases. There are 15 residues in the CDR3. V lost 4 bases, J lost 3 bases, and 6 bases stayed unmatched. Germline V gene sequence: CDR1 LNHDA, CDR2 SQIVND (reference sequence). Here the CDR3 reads CASSTGGSFNQPQHF. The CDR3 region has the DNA TGTGCCAGTAGTACAGGGGGATCTTTCAATCAGCCCCAGCATTTT. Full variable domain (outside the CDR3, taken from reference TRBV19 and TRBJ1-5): DGGITQSPKYLFRKEGQNVTLSCEQNLNHDAMYWYRQDPGQGLRLIYYSQIVNDFQKGDIAEGYSVSREKKESFPLTVTSAQKNPTAFYLCASSTGGSFNQPQHFGDGTRLSIL.

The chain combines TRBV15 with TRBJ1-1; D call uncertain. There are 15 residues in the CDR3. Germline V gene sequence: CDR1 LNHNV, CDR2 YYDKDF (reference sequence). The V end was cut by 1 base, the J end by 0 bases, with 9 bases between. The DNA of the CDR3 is TGTGCCACCAGCAGAGGCCAGACTATGAACACTGAAGCTTTCTTT. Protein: CATSRGQTMNTEAFF.

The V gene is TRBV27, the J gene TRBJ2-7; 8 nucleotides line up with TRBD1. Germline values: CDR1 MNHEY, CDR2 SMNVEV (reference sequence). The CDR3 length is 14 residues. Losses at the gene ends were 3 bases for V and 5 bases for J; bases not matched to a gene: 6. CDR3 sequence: CASSLIRGPHEQYF. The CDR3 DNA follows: TGTGCCAGCAGTTTGATCAGGGGGCCCCACGAGCAGTACTTC.

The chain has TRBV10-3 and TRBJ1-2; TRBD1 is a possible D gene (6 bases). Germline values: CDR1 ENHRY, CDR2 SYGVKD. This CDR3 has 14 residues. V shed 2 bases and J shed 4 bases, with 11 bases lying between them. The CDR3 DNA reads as TGTGCCATCAGTGAGCTTACAGGGACCTATGGCTACACCTTC. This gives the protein CAISELTGTYGYTF.

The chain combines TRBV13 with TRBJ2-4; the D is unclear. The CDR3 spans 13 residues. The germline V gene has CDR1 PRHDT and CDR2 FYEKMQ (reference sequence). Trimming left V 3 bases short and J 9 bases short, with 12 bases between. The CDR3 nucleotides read TGTGCCAGCAGCTTGAGCGTTGGTAGCATTCAGTACTTC. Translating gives CASSLSVGSIQYF.

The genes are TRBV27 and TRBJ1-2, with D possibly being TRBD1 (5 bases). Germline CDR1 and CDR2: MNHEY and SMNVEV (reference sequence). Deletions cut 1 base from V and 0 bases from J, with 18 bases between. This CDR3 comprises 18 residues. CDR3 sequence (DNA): TGTGCCAGCAGTTTATTTTCGACAGACATAAGTGCTAACTATGGCTACACCTTC. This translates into CASSLFSTDISANYGYTF.

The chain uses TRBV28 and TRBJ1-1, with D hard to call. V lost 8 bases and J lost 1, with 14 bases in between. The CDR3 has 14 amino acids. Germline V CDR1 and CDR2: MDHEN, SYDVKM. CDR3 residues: CASGRTPANTEAFF. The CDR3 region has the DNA TGTGCCAGCGGAAGGACCCCAGCGAACACTGAAGCTTTCTTT.

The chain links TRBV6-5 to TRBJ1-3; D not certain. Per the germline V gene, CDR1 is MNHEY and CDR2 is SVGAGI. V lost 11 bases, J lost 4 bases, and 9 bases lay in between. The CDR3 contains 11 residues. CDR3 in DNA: TGTGCCGTACGCCGGGGAAACACCATATATTTT. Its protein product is CAVRRGNTIYF.

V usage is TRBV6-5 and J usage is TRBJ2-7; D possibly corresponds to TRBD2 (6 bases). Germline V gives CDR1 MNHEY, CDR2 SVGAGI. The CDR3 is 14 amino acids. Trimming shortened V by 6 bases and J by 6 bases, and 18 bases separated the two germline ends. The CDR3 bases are TGTGCCAGCAGAAACGCACTAGCTCAGGTCGAGCAGTACTTC. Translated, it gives CASRNALAQVEQYF.

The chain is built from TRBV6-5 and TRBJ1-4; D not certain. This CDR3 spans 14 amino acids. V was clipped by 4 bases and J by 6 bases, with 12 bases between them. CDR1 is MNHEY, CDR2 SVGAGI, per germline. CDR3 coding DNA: TGTGCCAGCAGTTTGAGACTCGGGGATGAAAAACTGTTTTTT. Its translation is CASSLRLGDEKLFF.

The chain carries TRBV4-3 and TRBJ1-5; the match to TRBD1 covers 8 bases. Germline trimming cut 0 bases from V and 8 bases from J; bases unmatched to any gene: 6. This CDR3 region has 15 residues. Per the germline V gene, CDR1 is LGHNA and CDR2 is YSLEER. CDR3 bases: TGCGCCAGCAGCCAAGATATGACAGGGGTTAAGCCCCAGCATTTT. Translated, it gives CASSQDMTGVKPQHF.

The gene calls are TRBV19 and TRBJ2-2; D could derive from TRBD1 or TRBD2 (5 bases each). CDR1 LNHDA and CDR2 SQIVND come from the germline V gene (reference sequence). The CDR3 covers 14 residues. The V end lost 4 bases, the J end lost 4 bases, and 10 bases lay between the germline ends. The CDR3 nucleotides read TGTGCCAGTAGTACGGCAGGGACCACCGGGGAGCTGTTTTTT. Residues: CASSTAGTTGELFF.

CDR3 sequence: CASSLAQTGGGEQYF. CDR3 coding DNA: TGTGCCAGCAGCTTAGCACAGACAGGGGGCGGCGAGCAGTACTTC. The V gene is TRBV7-9, the J gene TRBJ2-7; 10 bases fit TRBD1. The V segment lost 0 bases and the J segment 6 bases; nucleotides outside the gene matches: 5. The CDR3 runs 15 residues. Germline V lookup: CDR1 SEHNR, CDR2 FQNEAQ (reference sequence).

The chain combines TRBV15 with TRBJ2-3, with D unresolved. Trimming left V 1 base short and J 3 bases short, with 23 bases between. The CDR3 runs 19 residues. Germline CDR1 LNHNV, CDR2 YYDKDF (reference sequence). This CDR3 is CATSRVQVPIRARTDTQYF. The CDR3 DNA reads TGTGCCACCAGCAGAGTCCAAGTCCCAATTCGGGCCAGGACAGATACGCAGTATTTT.

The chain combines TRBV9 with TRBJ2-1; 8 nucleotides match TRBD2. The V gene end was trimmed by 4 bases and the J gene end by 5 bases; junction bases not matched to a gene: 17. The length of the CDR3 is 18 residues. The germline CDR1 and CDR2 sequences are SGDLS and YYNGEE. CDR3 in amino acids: CASSPQYSGGRWNNEQFF. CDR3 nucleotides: TGTGCCAGCAGCCCCCAGTATTCAGGCGGGAGGTGGAACAATGAGCAGTTCTTC.

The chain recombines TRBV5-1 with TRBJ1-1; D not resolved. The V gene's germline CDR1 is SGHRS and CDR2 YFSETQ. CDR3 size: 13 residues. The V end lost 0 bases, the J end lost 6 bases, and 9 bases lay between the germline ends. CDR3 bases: TGCGCCAGCAGCTTGGTTGGAAGGTCTGAAGCTTTCTTT. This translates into CASSLVGRSEAFF.

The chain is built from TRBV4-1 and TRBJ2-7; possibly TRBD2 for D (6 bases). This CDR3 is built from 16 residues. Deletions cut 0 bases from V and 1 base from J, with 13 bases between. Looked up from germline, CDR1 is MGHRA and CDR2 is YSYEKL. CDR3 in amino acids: CASSQEPGLLSYEQYF. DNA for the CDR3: TGCGCCAGCAGCCAAGAACCGGGACTCCTTTCCTACGAGCAGTACTTC.

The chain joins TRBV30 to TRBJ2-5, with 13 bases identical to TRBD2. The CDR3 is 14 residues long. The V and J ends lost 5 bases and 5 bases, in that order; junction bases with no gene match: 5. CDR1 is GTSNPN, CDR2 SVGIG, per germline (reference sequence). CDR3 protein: CAWGLAGVRETQYF. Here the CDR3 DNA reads TGTGCCTGGGGACTAGCGGGAGTTCGGGAGACCCAGTACTTC.

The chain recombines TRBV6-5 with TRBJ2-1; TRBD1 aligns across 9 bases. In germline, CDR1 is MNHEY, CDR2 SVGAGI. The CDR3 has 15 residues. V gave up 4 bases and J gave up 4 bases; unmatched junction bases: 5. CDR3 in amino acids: CASSFTGTGYNEQFF. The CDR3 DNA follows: TGTGCCAGCAGTTTCACCGGGACAGGGTACAATGAGCAGTTCTTC.